This entry describes one T cell receptor (beta chain). Antigen unknown. The sample belongs to a study of immune evolution from preneoplasia to lung adenocarcinoma. The V gene end was trimmed by 6 bases and the J gene end by 5 bases; junction bases not matched to a gene: 9. The germline V gene encodes CDR1 MNHNS and CDR2 SASEGT. This CDR3 comprises 15 residues. The method was immunoSEQ multiplex PCR; TCRdb's version includes in-frame clones alone and lacks a portion of them. The sample shows thousands of clones, roughly 70% of them seen only once. Patient tissue came from resections in Japan or China, 2014–2017. Premalignant or tumor cells were enriched by macro-dissection after pathologic assessment. General observations from the study: T cell clonality was higher in KRAS-mutant than EGFR-mutant or wild-type nodules.

The rearrangement links TRBV6-1 to TRBJ2-3; 9 bases line up with TRBD1. The sequenced sample consisted of FFPE lung adenocarcinoma in situ tissue. The receptor was isolated from a person aged 55-80 years with lung adenocarcinoma. This CDR3 reads CASRMTGGIGDTQYF. The CDR3, as DNA: TGTGCCAGCAGGATGACAGGGGGAATTGGAGATACGCAGTATTTT.